The entry below gives a single T cell receptor (beta chain) sequence along with its context. Antigen unknown. Assay: immunoSEQ multiplex PCR; the TCRdb copy retains only in-frame clones and omits some. The sample comprises some 2,100 clones, 65% to 85% of which are singletons, and around 10% rests with the top ten. Cyclophosphamide on days +3 and +4 followed busulfan-fludarabine conditioning and a marrow graft. This sample was included in a study of T cells after posttransplantation cyclophosphamide. Overall study results and limits: TRB clonality was highly associated with recipient CMV seropositivity and reactivation. Donor-recipient repertoire similarity was low at 1-2 months, rising over year one. TRB overlap between skin or GI tissue T cells and blood was limited.

This TCR was recovered from a male patient aged 45 to 59 who received an allogeneic stem cell transplant from a related donor and was CMV-positive. Some of the T cells might come from the graft donor. This sample comprised CD8+ T cells sorted from blood, obtained roughly 350 days after allogeneic stem cell transplant with posttransplant cyclophosphamide.

CDR3 coding DNA: TGTGCCAGCAGTTACACAGGGGGGAGCACCGGGGAGCTGTTTTTT. Its translation: CASSYTGGSTGELFF. The chain has TRBV9 and TRBJ2-2; 8 bases agree with TRBD1. Per germline, CDR1 SGDLS and CDR2 YYNGEE. CDR3 length: 15 amino acids. V gave up 5 bases and J gave up 4 bases; unmatched junction bases: 7.